Described below is a single T cell receptor beta chain sequence and its context. What antigen it recognizes has not been identified. Base qualities were left out, and no much larger clone turns up one base away. This record belongs to a study of blood T cell repertoires in COVID-19 (dated by TCRdb to 2019 to 2021). Describing the broader study: Samples covering the acute and convalescent phases of COVID-19 were provided by collaborators in the United States, Italy and Spain. The material from the prospective study consisted of cDNA or gDNA derived from T cells, B-cell-depleted T cells, or PBMCs. Deeply sampled blood TCRbeta repertoires from subjects exposed to, actively infected with, or recovered from COVID-19 were included in the dataset. A freely available public database, intended as a resource for researchers studying the immune response to SARS-CoV-2, is where the repertoires were released. The samples were drawn from the first 160 participants of the ongoing ImmuneRACE study and from 1,254 subjects provided by 6 global collaborators. A de-identified subject ID, COVID-19 status, age in years and sex were almost always included in the sample metadata. HLA class I and class II types, where available, came from metadata supplied by the sample provider rather than from assay-based typing. Results and caveats for the whole study, not just this receptor: The amount of clinical and demographic metadata varied by source and participant and was provided uncurated.

TCRbeta CDR3 regions were amplified from genomic DNA using the immunoSEQ Assay, a bias-controlled multiplex PCR. In the source study's methods: The number of nucleated cells in each sample was estimated from the amplification of reference gene primers within the assay. To quantify the absolute abundance of each unique TCRbeta CDR3 rearrangement, sequence reads were collapsed and filtered. Productive Simpson clonality was computed per sample as the square root of Simpson's diversity index over productive rearrangements. This immuneACCESS table, as held by TCRdb, lists in-frame sequences with V and J called but not all clones. Of the missing ones, under half trace to an unresolved V gene in checked studies; the others have no known cause. The V and J calls and the clone size are those of that table, but D and trimming were determined from the DNA. For this sample there are over 150,000 clones; less than 80% appear just once. The ten most abundant clones make up around an eighth of the sample.

Whole blood was collected in K2EDTA tubes by collaborating institutions according to the institutions' own protocols. For TCRbeta analysis, collaborators shipped samples in one of three forms: frozen whole blood, isolated PBMCs, or DNA extracted from either of those sample types. The source is a woman aged 50 to 60 with acute or convalescent COVID-19. Material for sequencing was peripheral blood.

The CDR3 region reads CASRPRGAVYEQYF. The DNA is TGTGCCAGCAGGCCCAGGGGGGCTGTGTACGAGCAGTACTTC. Rearrangement joined TRBV2 to TRBJ2-7, with TRBD1 perhaps the D gene, on 7 matching bases. The cysteine opens and the phenylalanine closes a CDR3 of 14 amino acids. The retained sequence is limited to the CDR3, 42 bases, with the frame set at the first base. The V and J ends are trimmed by 6 bases and 4 bases, leaving 16 bases between them. Based on the germline V gene, the CDR1 and CDR2 sequences are SNHLY and FYNNEI. Reference TRBV2 and TRBJ2-7 proteins supply the regions before and after the CDR3; the full variable domain is: EPEVTQTPSHQVTQMGQEVILRCVPISNHLYFYWYRQILGQKVEFLVSFYNNEISEKSEIFDDQFSVERPDGSNFTLKIRSTKLEDSAMYFCASRPRGAVYEQYFGPGTRLTVT.